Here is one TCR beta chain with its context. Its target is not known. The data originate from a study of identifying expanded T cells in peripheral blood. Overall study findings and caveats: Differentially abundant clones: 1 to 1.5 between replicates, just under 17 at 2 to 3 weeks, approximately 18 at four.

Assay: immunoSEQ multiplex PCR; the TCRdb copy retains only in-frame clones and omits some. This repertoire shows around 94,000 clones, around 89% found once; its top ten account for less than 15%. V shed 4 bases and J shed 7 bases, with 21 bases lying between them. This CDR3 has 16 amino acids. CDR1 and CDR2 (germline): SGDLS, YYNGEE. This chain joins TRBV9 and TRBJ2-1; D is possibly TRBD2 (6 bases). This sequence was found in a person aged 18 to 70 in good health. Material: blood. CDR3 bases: TGTGCCAGCAGCCCCACAGGAGCGGGTGGGGGTAATGAGCAGTTCTTC. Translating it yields CASSPTGAGGGNEQFF.